A single sample gave rise to the 19 T cell receptor beta chains below, sequenced in a study of T-cell memory formation after mild COVID-19. Using its own MiXCR run on the 5' RACE reads, TCRdb lists one record per CDR3 protein. The sample shows 550,000 to 600,000 distinct CDR3 sequences, roughly 22% of them seen only once. The sample was PBMCs or a T cell subset sorted from them (not recorded which). Receptor source: an adult woman who had mild COVID-19 (a few samples of this study predate the infection). Cell type and time point are not known.

This chain links TRBV12-3 or TRBV12-4 with TRBJ1-1, with D unresolved. The V end was cut by 3 bases, the J end by 5 bases, with 16 bases between. The CDR3 length is 15 residues. The CDR3 loop is CASSFQAGLGTEAFF. The CDR3 nucleotides read TGTGCCAGCAGTTTCCAGGCCGGGCTTGGTACTGAAGCTTTCTTT.

V is TRBV12-3 or TRBV12-4 and J is TRBJ1-2; D is unclear. With 5 bases removed from V and 9 bases from J, the gap between germline ends came to 31 bases. The CDR3 consists of 18 residues. This CDR3 reads CASSPPWWVPRGPYRYTF. As DNA, the CDR3 is TGTGCCAGCAGTCCACCCTGGTGGGTTCCAAGAGGGCCTTATCGCTACACCTTC.

This chain links TRBV12-3 or TRBV12-4 with TRBJ2-5, with D perhaps TRBD1 (6 bases). This CDR3 has 15 amino acids. V lost 5 bases and J lost 4, with 17 bases in between. The DNA of the CDR3 is TGTGCCAGCAGTCCTCCGGGACAACGAGTAGAGACCCAGTACTTC. This sequence encodes CASSPPGQRVETQYF.

This sequence joins TRBV9 and TRBJ2-7, with TRBD1 identical over 10 bases. The CDR3 is 19 residues long. J gave up 4 bases and V 4 bases, and 20 bases lay outside the gene matches. CDR1 SGDLS and CDR2 YYNGEE come from the germline V gene. The CDR3 here is CASSPWDRGMPLRGYEQYF. CDR3 coding DNA: TGTGCCAGCAGCCCATGGGACAGGGGTATGCCGCTCAGAGGATACGAGCAGTACTTC.

The chain joins TRBV19 to TRBJ2-3; D call uncertain. The germline gives CDR1 LNHDA, CDR2 SQIVND (reference sequence). V lost 3 bases, J lost 2 bases, and 12 bases lay in between. CDR3 size: 15 residues. The CDR3 sequence is CASSIAGIYTDTQYF. The CDR3 DNA is TGTGCCAGTAGTATCGCAGGAATCTACACAGATACGCAGTATTTT.

The chain links TRBV12-3 or TRBV12-4 to TRBJ2-7, with 8 positions matching TRBD2. The CDR3 has 19 amino acids. The ends lost 1 base at V and 4 bases at J; junction bases unmatched: 18. In DNA form, the CDR3 reads TGTGCCAGCAGTTTAGGTAGGCTCAGACAGCGGGAGAGGTTATACGAGCAGTACTTC. Translating gives CASSLGRLRQRERLYEQYF.

This chain uses TRBV7-9 with TRBJ2-2; D gene unclear. Germline CDR1 reads SEHNR; CDR2 reads FQNEAQ (reference sequence). V gave up 4 bases and J gave up 7 bases, with 10 bases separating them. The length of the CDR3 is 13 residues. The CDR3 is CASSSDLSGELFF. In DNA form, the CDR3 reads TGTGCCAGCAGCTCCGATCTCAGCGGGGAGCTGTTTTTT. Complete variable domain (other parts from reference TRBV7-9 and TRBJ2-2): DTGVSQNPRHKITKRGQNVTFRCDPISEHNRLYWYRQTLGQGPEFLTYFQNEAQLEKSRLLSDRFSAERPKGSFSTLEIQRTEQGDSAMYLCASSSDLSGELFFGEGSRLTVL.

CDR3 residues: CASSPRGGGRSYNEQFF. The CDR3 DNA follows: TGTGCCAGCAGCCCTCGGGGAGGCGGGAGGTCCTACAATGAGCAGTTCTTC. The chain combines TRBV11-3 with TRBJ2-1; the match to TRBD2 covers 8 bases. Germline lookup yields CDR1 SGHNT and CDR2 YENEEA. The CDR3 spans 17 residues. Germline trimming cut 5 bases from V and 1 base from J; bases unmatched to any gene: 10.

This clonotype was picked up a small number of times. The chain is built from TRBV20-1 and TRBJ2-5; 7 positions agree with TRBD2. This CDR3 region has 13 residues. The germline gives CDR1 DFQATT, CDR2 SNEGSKA (reference sequence). Trimming at V came to 4 bases and at J to 2 bases, leaving 4 bases not matched to a gene. Here the CDR3 DNA reads TGCAGTGCTAAGTGGGGGGGACAAGAGACCCAGTACTTC. It yields the protein CSAKWGGQETQYF.

The sample holds a few counts of this clonotype. The chain carries TRBV7-6 and TRBJ2-1; 11 bases fit TRBD2. V was pared by 1 base and J by 2 bases, with 7 bases of the junction left unmatched. This CDR3 has 18 amino acids. In germline, CDR1 is SGHVS, CDR2 FNYEAQ. The DNA for the CDR3 is TGTGCCAGCAGCTTAGGCCGTATAGCGGGAGGGCCCTACAATGAGCAGTTCTTC. Amino acids: CASSLGRIAGGPYNEQFF. Using reference TRBV7-6 and TRBJ2-1 for the parts outside the CDR3, the full variable domain is GAGVSQSPRYKVTKRGQDVALRCDPISGHVSLYWYRQALGQGPEFLTYFNYEAQQDKSGLPNDRFSAERPEGSISTLTIQRTEQRDSAMYRCASSLGRIAGGPYNEQFFGPGTRLTVL.

This clonotype was seen a few times. This chain joins TRBV7-7 and TRBJ2-1; 10 bases match TRBD2. J was trimmed by 6 bases and V by 5 bases; bases with no gene match: 7. From germline, CDR1 is SSHAT and CDR2 FNYEAQ (reference sequence). The CDR3 runs to 15 residues. CDR3 loop: CASSNLAGAPNEQFF. CDR3 nucleotides: TGTGCCAGCAGCAATCTAGCGGGGGCCCCCAATGAGCAGTTCTTC.

This clonotype was detected only a few times. J is TRBJ1-2 and V is TRBV7-6; D gene ambiguous. Between the trimmed V and J ends, which lost 5 bases and 4 bases, there was a span of 26 bases. The CDR3 consists of 18 residues. In germline, CDR1 is SGHVS, CDR2 FNYEAQ. CDR3: CASSPPRGAGSIIYGYTF. As DNA, the CDR3 is TGTGCCAGCAGCCCCCCGCGAGGTGCGGGGTCCATTATCTATGGCTACACCTTC. The whole variable domain, remainder taken from reference TRBV7-6 and TRBJ1-2, is GAGVSQSPRYKVTKRGQDVALRCDPISGHVSLYWYRQALGQGPEFLTYFNYEAQQDKSGLPNDRFSAERPEGSISTLTIQRTEQRDSAMYRCASSPPRGAGSIIYGYTFGSGTRLTVV.

V usage is TRBV2 and J usage is TRBJ2-1; 8 positions agree with TRBD2. Looked up from germline, CDR1 is SNHLY and CDR2 is FYNNEI. CDR3 length equals 15 residues. The trim removed 3 bases at V and 3 bases at J, leaving 4 bases unmatched. Here the CDR3 reads CASSESGSIYNEQFF. The CDR3 DNA sequence: TGTGCCAGCAGTGAGAGCGGGAGTATCTACAATGAGCAGTTCTTC. The variable domain in full, completed from reference TRBV2 and TRBJ2-1, reads EPEVTQTPSHQVTQMGQEVILRCVPISNHLYFYWYRQILGQKVEFLVSFYNNEISEKSEIFDDQFSVERPDGSNFTLKIRSTKLEDSAMYFCASSESGSIYNEQFFGPGTRLTVL.

The chain employs TRBV2 and TRBJ2-5; tentatively, D is TRBD1 (5 bases). Germline lookup yields CDR1 SNHLY and CDR2 FYNNEI. V lost 4 bases and J 2 bases, leaving 17 bases between the germline ends. This CDR3 spans 16 amino acids. As DNA, the CDR3 is TGTGCCAGCAGTGGAACAGGTGTGGCGAATCAAGAGACCCAGTACTTC. Its protein is CASSGTGVANQETQYF.

This clonotype was counted between two and nine times. The rearrangement joins TRBV4-1 to TRBJ2-7, with D tentatively TRBD2 (6 bases). V was cut by 1 base and J by 0 bases, with 16 bases left in between. The CDR3 has 17 residues. Germline values: CDR1 MGHRA, CDR2 YSYEKL. The DNA of the CDR3 is TGCGCCAGCAGCCAAGCCTTACCGGGGGTTGGCTCCTACGAGCAGTACTTC. Translation gives CASSQALPGVGSYEQYF.

The chain is built from TRBV5-1 and TRBJ2-7; possible D gene TRBD1, 5 bases. This CDR3 has 15 residues. Germline V lookup: CDR1 SGHRS, CDR2 YFSETQ. Between the trimmed V and J ends, which lost 4 bases and 1 base, there was a span of 15 bases. The CDR3 region has the DNA TGCGCCAGCAGCACCTCAGGGTGGGAATCCTACGAGCAGTACTTC. Protein sequence: CASSTSGWESYEQYF.

The chain is built from TRBV20-1 and TRBJ1-5; no reliable D call. CDR3 length: 18 amino acids. Germline V CDR1 and CDR2: DFQATT, SNEGSKA (reference sequence). Trimming shortened V by 1 base and J by 1 base, and 20 bases separated the two germline ends. In DNA, the CDR3 is TGCAGTGCTAGAGCGATTGGAAAATGGACGGAGAGCAATCAGCCCCAGCATTTT. Translated: CSARAIGKWTESNQPQHF.

The chain carries TRBV4-2 and TRBJ2-3, with D possibly matching TRBD1 (7 bases). Germline assignment: CDR1 LGHNA and CDR2 YNFKEQ. This CDR3 is 16 amino acids long. V was shortened by 0 bases and J by 4 bases, with 14 bases between the two germline ends. CDR3 DNA sequence: TGTGCCAGCAGCCAAGAGGGGGCAGGGGGGCCAGATACGCAGTATTTT. It translates to CASSQEGAGGPDTQYF.

V usage is TRBV24-1 and J usage is TRBJ1-2; no firm D call. Trimming pared 3 bases from V and 3 bases from J, leaving 13 bases between. The CDR3 sequence is 15 residues long. From germline, CDR1 is KGHDR and CDR2 SFDVKD. CDR3 loop: CATSDPRVGDYGYTF. Written as DNA, the CDR3 is TGTGCCACCAGTGATCCCCGAGTGGGAGACTATGGCTACACCTTC.